The next 10 T cell receptor beta chains were all read from a single sample in a study of blood T cell repertoires in COVID-19. Libraries were prepared by immunoSEQ multiplex PCR; TCRdb keeps only in-frame clonotypes and omits some of them. This sample yields 340,000 or so clones, of which around four fifths are seen a single time; 2.5% to 3.5% belongs to the top ten. Source material: peripheral blood. The receptors here all came from a man in his thirties or forties with active or convalescent COVID-19.

V is TRBV9 and J is TRBJ1-2; D may be TRBD1 (5 bases). The length of the CDR3 is 14 residues. V was trimmed by 4 bases and J by 4 bases, leaving 14 bases between them. In germline, CDR1 is SGDLS, CDR2 YYNGEE. The CDR3 is CASSPGDRSYGYTF. In DNA, the CDR3 is TGTGCCAGCAGCCCGGGGGACCGAAGCTATGGCTACACCTTC.

The chain employs TRBV11-2 and TRBJ2-1, with 8 bases lining up with TRBD2. From germline, CDR1 is SGHAT and CDR2 FQNNGV. Unmatched junction bases numbered 8, after V lost 3 bases and J lost 7 bases. This CDR3 is built from 15 residues. The CDR3 nucleotides are TGTGCCAGCAGCTTCCTCGGGGGGGAGGGGAATGAGCAGTTCTTC. This codes for CASSFLGGEGNEQFF.

V is TRBV4-3 and J is TRBJ2-3; TRBD1 might be the D (6 bases). This CDR3 spans 19 amino acids. Germline V gene lookup returns CDR1 LGHNA and CDR2 YSLEER. V lost 0 bases to trimming and J lost 0 bases, with 19 bases between them. Here the CDR3 reads CASSQDVGQRITSTDTQYF. The CDR3 bases are TGCGCCAGCAGCCAAGATGTTGGACAGCGCATCACTAGCACAGATACGCAGTATTTT.

The chain employs TRBV5-6 and TRBJ2-5; 9 nucleotides align to TRBD1. The CDR3 is 19 amino acids. The V segment lost 0 bases and the J segment 0 bases; nucleotides outside the gene matches: 12. The germline gives CDR1 SGHDT, CDR2 YYEEEE. The chain's CDR3 is CASSLGDRALRSYQETQYF. CDR3 nucleotide sequence: TGTGCCAGCAGCTTGGGGGACAGGGCCCTTCGAAGCTACCAAGAGACCCAGTACTTC.

This clone was seen only once. The chain couples TRBV4-1 to TRBJ1-5, with D possibly TRBD1 on 6 matching bases. The CDR3 totals 17 residues. With 3 bases removed from V and 3 bases from J, the gap between germline ends came to 18 bases. Per the germline V gene, CDR1 is MGHRA and CDR2 is YSYEKL. CDR3 region: CASSHPPGRGLNQPQHF. CDR3 sequence (DNA): TGCGCCAGCAGCCACCCCCCGGGCAGGGGCCTCAATCAGCCCCAGCATTTT.

The chain is built from TRBV28 and TRBJ2-7; D call uncertain. In germline, CDR1 is MDHEN, CDR2 SYDVKM. V shed 10 bases and J shed 3 bases, with 13 bases lying between them. The CDR3 spans 12 residues. The CDR3 sequence is CATRRLRYEQYF. CDR3 DNA sequence: TGTGCCACTAGACGGCTCCGCTACGAGCAGTACTTC.

This chain uses TRBV14 with TRBJ1-6; 9 bases fit TRBD1. V lost 1 base and J lost 0; bases outside the gene matches: 10. CDR3 length equals 20 residues. CDR1 SGHDN and CDR2 FVKESK come from the germline V gene. CDR3 nucleotide sequence: TGTGCCAGCAGCCAAGGTGAAAGGGACAGGGCGAGCTCCTATAATTCACCCCTCCACTTT. Translated, it gives CASSQGERDRASSYNSPLHF.

This sequence joins TRBV24-1 and TRBJ1-2; D is unclear. Germline V lookup: CDR1 KGHDR, CDR2 SFDVKD. This CDR3 has 13 amino acids. Trimming removed 4 bases at V and 4 bases at J, with 9 bases between. The chain's CDR3 is CATSEPGSYGYTF. The CDR3 coding sequence is TGTGCCACCAGTGAGCCGGGTAGCTATGGCTACACCTTC.

The chain employs TRBV5-6 and TRBJ1-5, with 9 bases aligning to TRBD1. V lost 2 bases to trimming and J lost 6 bases; unmatched junction nucleotides: 6. CDR1 and CDR2 (germline): SGHDT, YYEEEE. The CDR3 length is 15 residues. CDR3 in DNA: TGTGCCAGCAGCTTCTGGGGACAGGGTTTTCAGCCCCAGCATTTT. This sequence encodes CASSFWGQGFQPQHF.

The rearrangement uses TRBV4-2 and TRBJ2-5; 9 positions agree with TRBD1. Germline CDR1 reads LGHNA; CDR2 reads YNFKEQ. The CDR3 is 18 residues long. Trimming cost V 0 bases and J 5 bases; bases outside gene matches: 13. As DNA, the CDR3 is TGTGCCAGCAGCCAAGAGACTCAACAGGGGGCCTGGGGGGAGACCCAGTACTTC. Its translation is CASSQETQQGAWGETQYF.